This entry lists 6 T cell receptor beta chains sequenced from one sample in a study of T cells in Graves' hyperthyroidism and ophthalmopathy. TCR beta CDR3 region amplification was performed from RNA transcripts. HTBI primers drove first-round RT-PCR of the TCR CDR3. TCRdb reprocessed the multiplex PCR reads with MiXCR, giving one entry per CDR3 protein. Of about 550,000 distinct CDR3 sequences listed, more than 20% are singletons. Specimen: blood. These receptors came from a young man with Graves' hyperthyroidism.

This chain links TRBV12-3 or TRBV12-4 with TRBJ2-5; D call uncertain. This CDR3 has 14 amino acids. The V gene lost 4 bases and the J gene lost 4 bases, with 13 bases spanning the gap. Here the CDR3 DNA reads TGTGCCAGCAGTTACTCGATTGCAGGAGAGACCCAGTACTTC. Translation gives CASSYSIAGETQYF.

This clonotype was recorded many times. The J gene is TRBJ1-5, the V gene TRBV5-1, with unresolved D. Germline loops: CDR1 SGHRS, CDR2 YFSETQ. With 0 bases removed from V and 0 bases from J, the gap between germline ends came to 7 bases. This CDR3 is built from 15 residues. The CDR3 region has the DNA TGCGCCAGCAGCTTGGAGGGTAATAGCAATCAGCCCCAGCATTTT. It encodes CASSLEGNSNQPQHF.

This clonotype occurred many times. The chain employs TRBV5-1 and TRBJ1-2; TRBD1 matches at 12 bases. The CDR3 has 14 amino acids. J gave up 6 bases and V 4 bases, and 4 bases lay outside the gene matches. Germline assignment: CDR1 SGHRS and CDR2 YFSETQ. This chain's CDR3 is CASSRDRGPDGYTF. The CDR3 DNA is TGCGCCAGCAGCAGGGACAGGGGGCCGGATGGCTACACCTTC.

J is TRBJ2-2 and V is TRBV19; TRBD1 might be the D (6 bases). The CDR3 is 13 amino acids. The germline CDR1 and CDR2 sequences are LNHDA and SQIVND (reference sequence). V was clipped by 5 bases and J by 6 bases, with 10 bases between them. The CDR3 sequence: CASSARGSGELFF. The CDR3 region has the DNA TGTGCCAGTAGTGCCAGGGGTTCCGGGGAGCTGTTTTTT.

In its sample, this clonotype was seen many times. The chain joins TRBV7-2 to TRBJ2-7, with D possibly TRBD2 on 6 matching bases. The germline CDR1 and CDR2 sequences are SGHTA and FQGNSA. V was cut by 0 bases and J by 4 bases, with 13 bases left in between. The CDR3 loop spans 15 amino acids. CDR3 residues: CASSLARDSFYEQYF. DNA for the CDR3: TGTGCCAGCAGCTTAGCGCGGGACTCCTTTTACGAGCAGTACTTC.

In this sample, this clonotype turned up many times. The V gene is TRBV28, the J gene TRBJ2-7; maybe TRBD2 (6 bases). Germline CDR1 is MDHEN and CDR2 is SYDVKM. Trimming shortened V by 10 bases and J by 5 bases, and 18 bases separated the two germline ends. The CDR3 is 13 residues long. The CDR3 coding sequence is TGTGCCATAGGGTGGAGGGGAAGGGACGAGCAGTACTTC. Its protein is CAIGWRGRDEQYF.